This TCR beta chain was found in a study of cytomegalovirus exposure and HLA in healthy donors. Germline V CDR1 and CDR2: SGHVS, FQNEAQ. J gave up 6 bases and V 5 bases, and 8 bases lay outside the gene matches. The CDR3 is 15 amino acids. Both 60 Vbeta primers and 13 Jbeta primers went into the PCR. Profiling relied on immunoSEQ multiplex PCR, and the TCRdb table lists in-frame clones only, not all of them. The table shows some 120,000 clones, with roughly four fifths occurring only once. This clonotype was obtained from a woman in her forties or fifties in good health and CMV-seropositive. The sequencing sample was made of PBMCs. This sequence joins TRBV7-8 and TRBJ1-5; TRBD1 agrees at 9 bases. The CDR3 is CASSTGTGFFQPQHF. The CDR3 DNA reads as TGTGCCAGCAGCACCGGGACAGGGTTTTTTCAGCCCCAGCATTTT.